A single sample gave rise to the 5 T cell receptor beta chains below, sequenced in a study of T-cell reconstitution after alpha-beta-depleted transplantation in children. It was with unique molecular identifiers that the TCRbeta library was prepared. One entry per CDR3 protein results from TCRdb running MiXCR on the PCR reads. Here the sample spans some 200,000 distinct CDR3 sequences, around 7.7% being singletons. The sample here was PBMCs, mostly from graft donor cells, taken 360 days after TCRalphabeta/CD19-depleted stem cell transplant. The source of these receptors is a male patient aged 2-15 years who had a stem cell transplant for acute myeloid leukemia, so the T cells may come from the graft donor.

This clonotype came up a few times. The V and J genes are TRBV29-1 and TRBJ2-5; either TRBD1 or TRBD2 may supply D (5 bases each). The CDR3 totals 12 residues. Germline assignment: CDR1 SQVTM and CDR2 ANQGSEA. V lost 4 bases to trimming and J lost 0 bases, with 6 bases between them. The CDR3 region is CSVGGYQETQYF. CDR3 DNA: TGCAGCGTTGGGGGGTACCAAGAGACCCAGTACTTC.

CDR3: CASSQGIPYEQYF. The CDR3 coding sequence is TGCGCCAGCAGCCAAGGGATACCCTACGAGCAGTACTTC. The J gene is TRBJ2-7, the V gene TRBV4-1; D is unclear. Per germline, CDR1 MGHRA and CDR2 YSYEKL. The CDR3 covers 13 residues. Trimming left V 1 base short and J 2 bases short, with 6 bases between.

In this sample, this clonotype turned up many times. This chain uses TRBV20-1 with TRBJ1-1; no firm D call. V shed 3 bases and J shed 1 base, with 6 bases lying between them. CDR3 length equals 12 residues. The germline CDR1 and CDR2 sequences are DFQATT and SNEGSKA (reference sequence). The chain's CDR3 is CSASRGNTEAFF. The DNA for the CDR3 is TGCAGTGCTAGTCGCGGGAACACTGAAGCTTTCTTT.

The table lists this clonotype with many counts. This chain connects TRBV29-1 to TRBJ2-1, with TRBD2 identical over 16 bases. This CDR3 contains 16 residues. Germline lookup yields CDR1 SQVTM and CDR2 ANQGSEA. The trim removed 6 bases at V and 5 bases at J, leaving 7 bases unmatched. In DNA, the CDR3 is TGCAGCGTCAACCCGGGACTAGCGGGAGGGAACAATGAGCAGTTCTTC. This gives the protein CSVNPGLAGGNNEQFF.

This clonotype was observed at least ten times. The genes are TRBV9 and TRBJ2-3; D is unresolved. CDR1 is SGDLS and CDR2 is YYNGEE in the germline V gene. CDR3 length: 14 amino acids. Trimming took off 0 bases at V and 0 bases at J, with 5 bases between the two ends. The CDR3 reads CASSVVGSTDTQYF. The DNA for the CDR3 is TGTGCCAGCAGCGTAGTTGGGAGCACAGATACGCAGTATTTT.